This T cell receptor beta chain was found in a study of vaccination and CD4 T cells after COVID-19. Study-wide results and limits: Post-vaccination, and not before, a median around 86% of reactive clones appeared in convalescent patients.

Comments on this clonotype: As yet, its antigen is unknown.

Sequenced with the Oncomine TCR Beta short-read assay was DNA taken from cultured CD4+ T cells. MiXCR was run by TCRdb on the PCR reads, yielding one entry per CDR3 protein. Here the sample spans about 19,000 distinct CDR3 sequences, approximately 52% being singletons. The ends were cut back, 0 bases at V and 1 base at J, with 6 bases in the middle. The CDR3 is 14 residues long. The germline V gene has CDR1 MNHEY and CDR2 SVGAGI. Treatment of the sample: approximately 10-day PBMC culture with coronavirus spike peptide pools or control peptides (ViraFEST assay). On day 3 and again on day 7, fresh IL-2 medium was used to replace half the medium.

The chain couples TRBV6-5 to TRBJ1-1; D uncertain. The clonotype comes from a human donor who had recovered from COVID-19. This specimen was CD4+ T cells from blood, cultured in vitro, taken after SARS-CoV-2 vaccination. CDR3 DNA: TGTGCCAGCAGTTACTCGCGGGAGAACACTGAAGCTTTCTTT. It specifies CASSYSRENTEAFF.